A single sample is the source of the 20 T cell receptor beta chains below, sequenced in a study of blood T cell repertoires in COVID-19. Profiling relied on immunoSEQ multiplex PCR, and the TCRdb table lists in-frame clones only, not all of them. The table shows about 250,000 clones, with 80% to 90% occurring only once. Sequencing used PBMCs or T cells enriched from blood (not recorded which). These receptors originate from a middle-aged man who had recovered from COVID-19.

J is TRBJ2-6 and V is TRBV19; 12 nucleotides line up with TRBD1. The CDR3 sequence is 21 residues long. Unmatched junction bases numbered 18, after V lost 7 bases and J lost 2 bases. Germline CDR1 LNHDA, CDR2 SQIVND (reference sequence). This chain's CDR3 is CASIRGPGQGAPRAGANVLTF. The DNA for the CDR3 is TGTGCCAGTATCAGGGGACCGGGACAGGGGGCCCCCCGGGCTGGGGCCAACGTCCTGACTTTC.

The chain has TRBV6-5 and TRBJ1-5; unclear D gene. The CDR3 loop spans 13 amino acids. The ends were cut back, 2 bases at V and 6 bases at J, with 8 bases in the middle. From germline, CDR1 is MNHEY and CDR2 SVGAGI. CDR3 sequence: CASSYGSGQPQHF. The DNA of the CDR3 is TGTGCCAGCAGTTACGGGAGTGGTCAGCCCCAGCATTTT.

The chain joins TRBV21-1 to TRBJ2-7; the table assigns TRBD2, which was not confirmed against the DNA. TRBV21-1 represents a pseudogene. This CDR3 region has 8 residues. The CDR3 bases are TGTGCCAGCAGCCAGCGGTACTTC. Its translation is CASSQRYF.

CDR3 residues: CASSYSRGTGRAFF. CDR3 coding DNA: TGTGCCAGCAGTTACTCGAGGGGGACGGGCAGAGCTTTCTTT. This chain connects TRBV6-2 or TRBV6-3 to TRBJ1-1, with D maybe TRBD1 (6 bases). Trimming left V 0 bases short and J 10 bases short, with 15 bases between. Germline values: CDR1 MNHEY, CDR2 SVGEGT. The CDR3 spans 14 residues.

This chain links TRBV11-1 with TRBJ2-2; D possibly corresponds to TRBD2 (5 bases). The V end lost 5 bases, the J end lost 6 bases, and 16 bases lay between the germline ends. The germline CDR1 and CDR2 sequences are SGHAT and FQDESV (reference sequence). The CDR3 totals 15 residues. CDR3: CASSRGAVRPGELFF. The CDR3, as DNA: TGTGCCAGCAGCCGGGGTGCCGTCCGACCCGGGGAGCTGTTTTTT. The entire variable domain, with the rest obtained from reference TRBV11-1 and TRBJ2-2, is as follows: EAEVAQSPRYKITEKSQAVAFWCDPISGHATLYWYRQILGQGPELLVQFQDESVVDDSQLPKDRFSAERLKGVDSTLKIQPAELGDSAMYLCASSRGAVRPGELFFGEGSRLTVL.

This clone was observed a handful of times. The chain combines TRBV5-1 with TRBJ2-5, with 9 bases fitting TRBD2. The CDR3 loop spans 15 amino acids. Germline loops: CDR1 SGHRS, CDR2 YFSETQ. V lost 0 bases, J lost 5 bases, and 5 bases stayed unmatched. The CDR3 nucleotides read TGCGCCAGCAGCTTGGAGTCTAGCGGGGCCGAGACCCAGTACTTC. It specifies CASSLESSGAETQYF.

This chain uses TRBV30 with TRBJ1-1, with 10 bases that match TRBD1. This CDR3 is built from 15 residues. With V trimmed by 4 bases and J by 1 base, 6 bases remained unmatched. CDR1 and CDR2 from the germline V gene are GTSNPN and SVGIG (reference sequence). The CDR3 region is CAWTRDRGTNTEAFF. In DNA, the CDR3 is TGTGCCTGGACCCGGGACAGGGGAACGAACACTGAAGCTTTCTTT. The full variable domain, its missing parts supplied by reference TRBV30 and TRBJ1-1, is SQTIHQWPATLVQPVGSPLSLECTVEGTSNPNLYWYRQAAGRGLQLLFYSVGIGQISSEVPQNLSASRPQDRQFILSSKKLLLSDSGFYLCAWTRDRGTNTEAFFGQGTRLTVV.

This chain connects TRBV29-1 to TRBJ2-1, with a tentative D call TRBD1 (6 bases). The CDR3 loop spans 13 amino acids. Germline V gene lookup returns CDR1 SQVTM and CDR2 ANQGSEA. Trimming shortened V by 7 bases and J by 5 bases, and 15 bases separated the two germline ends. The DNA of the CDR3 is TGCAGCGCCCAGACGACAGGAAACAATGAGCAGTTCTTC. This gives the protein CSAQTTGNNEQFF.

The chain uses TRBV7-9 and TRBJ2-2; D is unclear. CDR3 length: 13 amino acids. Per the germline V gene, CDR1 is SEHNR and CDR2 is FQNEAQ (reference sequence). Trimming left V 2 bases short and J 5 bases short, with 6 bases between. CDR3 residues: CASSLSETGELFF. The CDR3 DNA follows: TGTGCCAGCAGCTTATCCGAGACCGGGGAGCTGTTTTTT.

The genes are TRBV5-1 and TRBJ1-3, with TRBD1 identical over 7 bases. The trim removed 1 base at V and 0 bases at J, leaving 4 bases unmatched. The CDR3 spans 16 residues. Germline lookup yields CDR1 SGHRS and CDR2 YFSETQ. CDR3 sequence: CASSLNGDSSGNTIYF. For the CDR3, the DNA is TGCGCCAGCAGCTTGAACGGGGACAGCTCTGGAAACACCATATATTTT. Based on the CDR3 plus reference TRBV5-1 and TRBJ1-3, the full variable domain is KAGVTQTPRYLIKTRGQQVTLSCSPISGHRSVSWYQQTPGQGLQFLFEYFSETQRNKGNFPGRFSGRQFSNSRSEMNVSTLELGDSALYLCASSLNGDSSGNTIYFGEGSWLTVV.

The gene calls are TRBV5-4 and TRBJ1-2; TRBD1 agrees at 8 bases. The ends lost 0 bases at V and 3 bases at J; junction bases unmatched: 10. Germline-derived CDR1 and CDR2 are SGHNT and YYREEE (reference sequence). The CDR3 runs to 17 residues. In DNA form, the CDR3 reads TGTGCCAGCAGCTTGGATTTCCGGGACAGGAAGCACTATGGCTACACCTTC. This gives the protein CASSLDFRDRKHYGYTF.

This clone was seen just once. One end of the junction does not line up with germline, which may come from a read error. The CDR3 sequence: CASSRGLANQETQYF. The CDR3 nucleotides read TGTGCTAGCAGCCGGGGACTAGCGAACCAAGAGACCCAGTACTTC. The chain joins TRBV7-7 to TRBJ2-5; 10 bases align to TRBD2. CDR1 and CDR2 from the germline V gene are SSHAT and FNYEAQ (reference sequence). This CDR3 region has 15 residues.

This rearrangement joins TRBV7-6 to TRBJ2-7; D call uncertain. This CDR3 contains 11 residues. Trimming left V 6 bases short and J 4 bases short, with 7 bases between. From germline, CDR1 is SGHVS and CDR2 FNYEAQ. The CDR3 protein is CASSLYYEQYF. In DNA, the CDR3 is TGTGCCAGCAGTCTTTATTACGAGCAGTACTTC.

Regarding this clone: The same CDR3 arises from other DNA sequences in this sample as well. V and J are TRBV2 and TRBJ1-1; TRBD1 matches 8 bases. J was trimmed by 1 base and V by 3 bases; bases with no gene match: 1. The CDR3 spans 14 residues. Germline V CDR1 and CDR2: SNHLY, FYNNEI. The CDR3 protein is CASSDGQGNTEAFF. DNA for the CDR3: TGTGCCAGCAGTGATGGACAGGGGAACACTGAAGCTTTCTTT. Complete variable domain (other parts from reference TRBV2 and TRBJ1-1): EPEVTQTPSHQVTQMGQEVILRCVPISNHLYFYWYRQILGQKVEFLVSFYNNEISEKSEIFDDQFSVERPDGSNFTLKIRSTKLEDSAMYFCASSDGQGNTEAFFGQGTRLTVV.

The chain recombines TRBV19 with TRBJ1-5, with a weak D call TRBD1 (5 bases). The V gene lost 6 bases and the J gene lost 6 bases, with 21 bases spanning the gap. Germline V lookup: CDR1 LNHDA, CDR2 SQIVND (reference sequence). CDR3 length equals 16 residues. CDR3 in DNA: TGTGCCAGTAGCGCCTTACAGGCCCCGAGTAGTCAGCCCCAGCATTTT. This encodes CASSALQAPSSQPQHF.

The rearrangement links TRBV7-6 to TRBJ1-5, with D tentatively TRBD1 (6 bases). CDR3 length equals 19 residues. Germline V gene data show CDR1 as SGHVS and CDR2 as FNYEAQ. V gave up 0 bases and J gave up 2 bases, with 20 bases separating them. The chain's CDR3 is CASSLATGRGWNRNQPQHF. CDR3 DNA: TGTGCCAGCAGCTTAGCGACAGGCAGGGGATGGAATCGCAATCAGCCCCAGCATTTT.

The chain uses TRBV5-4 and TRBJ1-3; 9 bases are a match to TRBD1. Germline values: CDR1 SGHNT, CDR2 YYREEE (reference sequence). This CDR3 has 15 residues. After removal of 4 bases from V and 3 bases from J, the junction contained 5 bases not matched to a gene. Here the CDR3 reads CASSTGTGFGNTIYF. CDR3 sequence (DNA): TGTGCCAGCAGCACCGGGACAGGGTTTGGAAACACCATATATTTT.

This sequence joins TRBV2 and TRBJ2-5, with 13 bases matching TRBD2. J lost 5 bases, V lost 6 bases, and 6 bases had no gene match. CDR1 SNHLY and CDR2 FYNNEI come from the germline V gene. This CDR3 is 15 amino acids long. CDR3 DNA: TGTGCCAGCAGCACTAGCGGGAGGGCCCGGGAGACCCAGTACTTC. Amino acid sequence: CASSTSGRARETQYF.

The chain carries TRBV5-1 and TRBJ2-2; 9 nucleotides agree with TRBD2. The V gene's germline CDR1 is SGHRS and CDR2 YFSETQ. This CDR3 spans 15 amino acids. Unmatched junction bases numbered 5, after V lost 2 bases and J lost 6 bases. CDR3 in amino acids: CASSFGVAGAGELFF. CDR3 sequence (DNA): TGCGCCAGCAGCTTTGGTGTAGCGGGGGCCGGGGAGCTGTTTTTT.

This chain links TRBV10-3 with TRBJ1-2; 9 bases match TRBD1. Germline trimming cut 3 bases from V and 1 base from J; bases unmatched to any gene: 6. The CDR3 has 16 residues. Germline-derived CDR1 and CDR2 are ENHRY and SYGVKD. CDR3 sequence: CAISDGQGLSNYGYTF. The CDR3 nucleotides are TGTGCCATCAGTGACGGACAGGGGCTAAGTAACTATGGCTACACCTTC.